This passage covers 16 T cell receptor beta chains from one sample sequenced in a study of CD8 T cells in ankylosing spondylitis. The study's findings and limits: Ankylosing spondylitis blood appeared to be characterized by a TCR beta motif of fewer than ten highly homologous variants.

For these TCRs, the target antigens are not known. TCRdb re-called the 5' RACE reads with MiXCR, one entry per CDR3 protein. The table lists 400,000 to 450,000 distinct CDR3 sequences, roughly 18% of them singletons. Sequencing used blood, either unsorted or a sorted T cell fraction (not recorded which). The receptors originated from a male donor with ankylosing spondylitis.

The count of this clonotype is one. V usage is TRBV7-9 and J usage is TRBJ1-2, with no clear D. CDR3 size: 12 residues. V was pared by 3 bases and J by 8 bases, with 10 bases between. Germline loops: CDR1 SEHNR, CDR2 FQNEAQ (reference sequence). CDR3 coding DNA: TGTGCCAGCAGCTTCTATCAAGGGGGCTACACCTTC. Amino acid sequence: CASSFYQGGYTF.

V and J are TRBV5-1 and TRBJ2-7; 10 positions match TRBD2. The CDR3 is 17 amino acids. V was pared by 1 base and J by 1 base, with 8 bases of the junction left unmatched. Germline CDR1 SGHRS, CDR2 YFSETQ. The CDR3 bases are TGCGCCAGCAGCTTGTCCCCCGGGACTAGCGAGTCCTACGAGCAGTACTTC. This encodes CASSLSPGTSESYEQYF.

This clonotype was counted many times. The chain couples TRBV7-9 to TRBJ2-5; no definite D call. The germline V gene encodes CDR1 SEHNR and CDR2 FQNEAQ (reference sequence). Trimming cost V 5 bases and J 4 bases, with 8 bases left between them. This CDR3 is built from 12 residues. Here the CDR3 reads CASSPSPETQYF. CDR3 nucleotides: TGTGCCAGCAGCCCGTCCCCAGAGACCCAGTACTTC.

This clonotype was counted between two and nine times. The chain links TRBV27 to TRBJ2-2; D might be TRBD1 (5 bases). CDR1 and CDR2 (germline): MNHEY, SMNVEV (reference sequence). Deletions cut 7 bases from V and 6 bases from J, with 18 bases between. The CDR3 consists of 15 residues. The CDR3 DNA reads TGTGCCAGCATACGGATGTCAGGGATCCCCGGGGAGCTGTTTTTT. Translation gives CASIRMSGIPGELFF.

The chain joins TRBV10-3 to TRBJ1-6; the match to TRBD1 covers 9 bases. The CDR3 has 15 amino acids. J was trimmed by 7 bases and V by 11 bases; bases with no gene match: 12. Germline assignment: CDR1 ENHRY and CDR2 SYGVKD. The CDR3 bases are TGTGCCCCCACGCAAGCGGACAGGGGAAATTCACCCCTCCACTTT. Protein product: CAPTQADRGNSPLHF.

With respect to this clonotype: The CDR3 carries no conserved terminal phenylalanine or tryptophan, so it likely arises from a read error. The chain recombines TRBV12-3 or TRBV12-4 with TRBJ2-7, with 10 nucleotides matching TRBD2. The CDR3 covers 17 residues. The ends lost 1 base at V and 0 bases at J; junction bases unmatched: 6. The CDR3 nucleotides are TGTGCCAGCAGTTTAGGTAGCGGGAGGCTATCCTCCTACGAGCAGTACCTC. As protein: CASSLGSGRLSSYEQYL.

This clonotype was seen a handful of times. The rearrangement joins TRBV5-5 to TRBJ1-1; a possible D gene is TRBD1 (5 bases). Germline V gene sequence: CDR1 SGHKS, CDR2 YYEKEE (reference sequence). The CDR3 totals 15 residues. V gave up 0 bases and J gave up 1 base, with 10 bases separating them. CDR3 protein: CASSLVSTGNTEAFF. The CDR3 DNA sequence: TGTGCCAGCAGCTTGGTTAGTACAGGGAACACTGAAGCTTTCTTT.

The rearrangement joins TRBV5-1 to TRBJ1-1, with TRBD1 as a possible D gene (6 bases). CDR3 size: 15 residues. Trimming removed 4 bases from V and 4 bases from J, with 17 bases in between. Germline loops: CDR1 SGHRS, CDR2 YFSETQ. The CDR3: CASSVTGGGGTEAFF. The CDR3 coding sequence is TGCGCCAGCAGCGTCACGGGGGGGGGCGGCACTGAAGCTTTCTTT.

This clonotype has only a few counts. This chain joins TRBV20-1 and TRBJ2-2, with TRBD2 identical over 7 bases. CDR1 and CDR2 (germline): DFQATT, SNEGSKA (reference sequence). The CDR3 totals 14 residues. Unmatched junction bases numbered 8, after V lost 2 bases and J lost 8 bases. The CDR3 bases are TGCAGTGCTAGATTCGGGGGGTTGAAGGGGGAGCTGTTTTTT. As protein: CSARFGGLKGELFF.

The rearrangement uses TRBV5-5 and TRBJ1-4; TRBD1 is a possible D gene (6 bases). This CDR3 has 14 residues. The germline V gene has CDR1 SGHKS and CDR2 YYEKEE (reference sequence). The V end was cut by 5 bases, the J end by 6 bases, with 14 bases between. The DNA for the CDR3 is TGTGCCAGCAGTCGGGGGCTACAGTATGAAAAACTGTTTTTT. This gives the protein CASSRGLQYEKLFF.

This clonotype was counted only a few times. This rearrangement joins TRBV5-1 to TRBJ2-6; D gene uncertain. Trimming took off 0 bases at V and 1 base at J, with 5 bases between the two ends. CDR3 length: 15 amino acids. Looked up from germline, CDR1 is SGHRS and CDR2 is YFSETQ. The CDR3 region has the DNA TGCGCCAGCAGCTTGGGCCCATCTGGGGCCAACGTCCTGACTTTC. Amino acid sequence: CASSLGPSGANVLTF.

This clonotype was counted at least ten times. The chain combines TRBV12-3 or TRBV12-4 with TRBJ2-1; 8 nucleotides align to TRBD2. The V gene end was trimmed by 6 bases and the J gene end by 3 bases; junction bases not matched to a gene: 7. The CDR3 loop spans 15 amino acids. CDR3 in amino acids: CASRTLAGLYNEQFF. Written as DNA, the CDR3 is TGTGCCAGCAGAACCCTAGCGGGCCTCTACAATGAGCAGTTCTTC.

This clonotype has only a few counts. The chain combines TRBV5-6 with TRBJ2-5; 7 bases line up with TRBD2. The V gene end was trimmed by 4 bases and the J gene end by 5 bases; junction bases not matched to a gene: 11. CDR3 length: 15 residues. The germline CDR1 and CDR2 sequences are SGHDT and YYEEEE. The chain's CDR3 is CASSVRLAIIETQYF. The DNA of the CDR3 is TGTGCCAGCAGCGTAAGACTAGCTATAATCGAGACCCAGTACTTC.

This rearrangement joins TRBV29-1 to TRBJ2-5; 8 nucleotides match TRBD2. The V gene's germline CDR1 is SQVTM and CDR2 ANQGSEA. The CDR3 consists of 13 residues. V dropped 4 bases and J dropped 4; count of bases not matched to a gene: 5. The CDR3 DNA follows: TGCAGCGTTGGGACTAGCTGGGGAGAGACCCAGTACTTC. Encoded protein: CSVGTSWGETQYF. Filled out from reference TRBV29-1 and TRBJ2-5, the complete variable domain reads SAVISQKPSRDICQRGTSLTIQCQVDSQVTMMFWYRQQPGQSLTLIATANQGSEATYESGFVIDKFPISRPNLTFSTLTVSNMSPEDSSIYLCSVGTSWGETQYFGPGTRLLVL.

The sample holds a few counts of this clonotype. V is TRBV7-9 and J is TRBJ2-3; 8 bases agree with TRBD1. The V and J ends lost 5 bases and 6 bases, in that order; junction bases with no gene match: 10. Germline CDR1 reads SEHNR; CDR2 reads FQNEAQ (reference sequence). The CDR3 has 15 residues. The CDR3 spells CASSTRQGQRDTQYF. CDR3 nucleotides: TGTGCCAGCAGCACACGACAGGGGCAGAGGGATACGCAGTATTTT.

This clonotype was counted ten times or more. The chain is built from TRBV4-3 and TRBJ1-1; TRBD1 matches 7 bases. V dropped 4 bases and J dropped 7; count of bases not matched to a gene: 15. CDR3 length equals 16 residues. The germline V gene encodes CDR1 LGHNA and CDR2 YSLEER. In nucleotides, the CDR3 is TGCGCCAGCAGCCCCTCGAGGGCAGGGGGAGGTGGTGAAGCTTTCTTT. Translating it yields CASSPSRAGGGGEAFF.